The rows below give T cell receptor beta chains drawn from one sample of a study of Graves' ophthalmopathy and Graves' hyperthyroidism. TCRdb ran MiXCR on the multiplex PCR reads and lists one entry per CDR3 protein. The sample has a few hundred thousand distinct CDR3 sequences; approximately 15% are singletons. The sample consisted of peripheral blood. The receptor source for this set is a woman between 18 and 29 years old with stable Graves' hyperthyroidism. CDR3s include the opening cysteine and the closing phenylalanine or tryptophan. The D gene is left open where the match is weak. For some rows the clone size is stated as once, few or many, or as a class when expanded; others skip it.

d_call j_call v_call clone_size cdr3_aa cdr3_nt
- TRBJ2-1 TRBV6-1 once CASTVTGSSYNEQFF TGTGCCAGCACCGTAACAGGGAGCTCCTACAATGAGCAGTTCTTC
- TRBJ2-7 TRBV11-2 many CASSQVGSYEQYF TGTGCCAGCAGCCAGGTGGGGTCCTACGAGCAGTACTTC
TRBD2 TRBJ2-5 TRBV6-1 many CASSGLAGQETQYF TGTGCCAGCAGCGGACTAGCGGGCCAAGAGACCCAGTACTTC
- TRBJ1-2 TRBV24-1 many CATSNGVVSGYTF TGTGCCACTTCGAACGGGGTTGTAAGTGGCTACACCTTC
TRBD1 TRBJ2-7 TRBV10-1 few CASSPEQGPHRDEQYF TGCGCCAGCAGCCCCGAACAGGGGCCCCATCGGGACGAGCAGTACTTC
- TRBJ2-7 TRBV7-2 many CASSSDRMSYEQYF TGTGCCAGCAGCTCGGACAGAATGTCCTACGAGCAGTACTTC
- TRBJ1-1 TRBV9 many CASSPTGQLGEAFF TGTGCCAGCAGCCCGACCGGACAGCTGGGGGAAGCTTTCTTT
TRBD1 TRBJ2-5 TRBV15 - CATSRDLRDRGPMETQYF TGTGCCACCAGCAGAGATCTCCGGGACAGGGGGCCAATGGAGACCCAGTACTTC
TRBD2 TRBJ2-5 TRBV6-1 - CASSEAVAGGQETQYF TGTGCCAGCAGTGAAGCGGTAGCGGGGGGGCAGGAGACCCAGTACTTC
TRBD1 TRBJ1-2 TRBV3-1 - CASSQDLQGGYGYTF TGTGCCAGCAGCCAAGACCTCCAGGGGGGCTATGGCTACACCTTC
- TRBJ1-2 TRBV24-1 many CATSDLSGIYGYTF TGTGCCACCAGTGATTTGTCCGGAATCTATGGCTACACCTTC
- TRBJ1-1 TRBV11-2 - CASSFGAGRGNTEAFF TGTGCCAGCAGCTTTGGCGCAGGACGAGGGAACACTGAAGCTTTCTTT
TRBD1 TRBJ1-6 TRBV7-9 many CASSLGTGAQWNSPLHF TGTGCCAGCAGCTTAGGAACAGGGGCGCAGTGGAATTCACCCCTCCACTTT
TRBD1 TRBJ1-5 TRBV12-3/TRBV12-4 many CASRRDSSWPQHF TGTGCCAGCAGGCGGGACAGCTCCTGGCCCCAGCATTTT
TRBD1 TRBJ2-4 TRBV2 - CASSKQGIAKNIQYF TGTGCCAGCAGTAAACAGGGGATAGCCAAAAACATTCAGTACTTC
- TRBJ1-6 TRBV6-1 many CASSVAVGSNSPLHF TGTGCCAGCAGTGTTGCGGTTGGTAGTAATTCACCCCTCCACTTT
TRBD1 TRBJ1-1 TRBV19 few CASSRVSGQGSTEAFF TGTGCCAGTAGTAGGGTGTCGGGACAGGGATCCACTGAAGCTTTCTTT
- TRBJ1-2 TRBV7-2 many CASSFVPYGYTF TGTGCCAGCAGCTTTGTCCCGTATGGCTACACCTTC
- TRBJ1-2 TRBV20-1 many CSAPGQGFDGYTF TGCAGTGCACCGGGACAAGGTTTCGATGGCTACACCTTC
- TRBJ1-5 TRBV6-1 many CASSLLGEDQPQHF TGTGCCAGCAGCCTCTTGGGGGAAGATCAGCCCCAGCATTTT
TRBD1 TRBJ2-2 TRBV11-1 few CASIPDRVGNTGELFF TGTGCCAGCATCCCCGACAGGGTCGGGAACACCGGGGAGCTGTTTTTT
- TRBJ1-6 TRBV20-1 - CSARDEYNSPLHF TGCAGTGCTAGGGACGAGTATAATTCACCCCTCCACTTT
- TRBJ2-7 TRBV7-2 many CASSPGTLSYEQYF TGTGCCAGCAGCCCCGGGACACTATCCTACGAGCAGTACTTC
TRBD1 TRBJ1-1 TRBV27 - CASSWTGGVSEAFF TGTGCCAGCAGTTGGACAGGGGGCGTTTCTGAAGCTTTCTTT
- TRBJ2-7 TRBV7-2 many CASSPPDKRNYEQYF TGTGCCAGCAGCCCTCCGGACAAGCGGAACTACGAGCAGTACTTC
TRBD1 TRBJ1-5 TRBV4-2 many CASSHYGTGDQPQHF TGTGCCAGCAGCCACTACGGGACAGGGGATCAGCCCCAGCATTTT
TRBD1 TRBJ1-1 TRBV6-2/TRBV6-3 - CASSYRTGGWDTEAFF TGTGCCAGCAGTTACAGGACAGGGGGCTGGGACACTGAAGCTTTCTTT
- TRBJ2-7 TRBV4-1 - CASSQAWATLGEQYF TGCGCCAGCAGCCAAGCCTGGGCGACCCTAGGCGAGCAGTACTTC
- TRBJ2-7 TRBV27 few CASSSWTRLYDEQYF TGTGCCAGCAGTTCCTGGACCCGTCTCTATGACGAGCAGTACTTC
- TRBJ1-1 TRBV5-6 - CASSLAQGPIRATEAFF TGTGCCAGCAGCTTGGCTCAGGGACCTATTCGGGCCACTGAAGCTTTCTTT
TRBD1 TRBJ2-5 TRBV29-1 many CSVEDDRDRGTNKETQYF TGCAGCGTTGAAGACGACCGGGACAGGGGGACCAATAAAGAGACCCAGTACTTC
- TRBJ2-5 TRBV5-1 many CASSREKETQYF TGCGCCAGCAGCCGGGAGAAAGAGACCCAGTACTTC
TRBD1 TRBJ1-6 TRBV5-1 few CASSPPGQGNSPLHF TGCGCCAGCAGCCCTCCGGGACAGGGTAATTCACCCCTCCACTTT
TRBD1 TRBJ1-5 TRBV3-1 many CASSLGTGGDQPQHF TGTGCCAGCAGCCTGGGGACAGGGGGAGATCAGCCCCAGCATTTT
TRBD1 TRBJ2-2 TRBV6-2/TRBV6-3 many CASTFPGQGYAGELFF TGTGCCAGCACTTTCCCTGGACAGGGATATGCCGGGGAGCTGTTTTTT
TRBD2 TRBJ2-7 TRBV24-1 many CATSALTSGGLWEQYF TGTGCCACCAGTGCCCTGACTAGCGGGGGCCTTTGGGAGCAGTACTTC
- TRBJ1-1 TRBV11-2 many CASSLPIRGTPNTEAFF TGTGCCAGCAGCTTACCCATCCGGGGGACACCGAACACTGAAGCTTTCTTT
TRBD1 TRBJ2-7 TRBV19 many CASSIAGQGYEQYF TGTGCCAGTAGTATAGCCGGACAGGGCTACGAGCAGTACTTC
- TRBJ1-1 TRBV12-3/TRBV12-4 few CASSLGQVDTEACF TGTGCCAGCAGTTTAGGGCAGGTAGACACTGAAGCTTGCTTT
TRBD2 TRBJ2-2 TRBV7-2 many CASSRVAGTGELFF TGTGCCAGCAGCCGGGTAGCGGGAACCGGGGAGCTGTTTTTT
TRBD2 TRBJ2-5 TRBV4-1 few CASSQDVGGRQETQYF TGCGCCAGCAGCCAAGACGTCGGGGGGAGACAAGAGACCCAGTACTTC
- TRBJ2-7 TRBV10-1 - CASSESGRPYEQYF TGCGCCAGCAGTGAGTCCGGCCGTCCCTACGAGCAGTACTTC
TRBD2 TRBJ2-7 TRBV6-2/TRBV6-3 many CASTGLAGAEYF TGTGCCAGCACCGGACTAGCGGGGGCGGAGTACTTC
- TRBJ2-7 TRBV18 many CASSRNGGGGGRSYEQYF TGTGCCAGCTCACGAAACGGCGGTGGCGGGGGCCGTTCCTACGAGCAGTACTTC
TRBD1 TRBJ1-5 TRBV7-9 many CASSRTGEPQHF TGTGCCAGCAGCCGAACAGGGGAGCCCCAGCATTTT
- TRBJ1-1 TRBV12-3/TRBV12-4 many CASGWGEDTEAFF TGTGCCAGCGGGTGGGGTGAAGACACTGAAGCTTTCTTT
TRBD2 TRBJ2-7 TRBV6-2/TRBV6-3 many CASLLAGGVYEQYF TGTGCCAGTCTACTAGCGGGGGGAGTCTACGAGCAGTACTTC
- TRBJ1-5 TRBV3-1 - CASSQSGGGGYGPQHF TGTGCCAGCAGCCAAAGCGGGGGAGGGGGGTATGGGCCCCAGCATTTT
- TRBJ1-1 TRBV3-1 many CASSPIGIHAEAFF TGTGCCAGCAGCCCCATTGGCATTCACGCTGAAGCTTTCTTT
- TRBJ1-5 TRBV11-2 - CASSLEGRGTQPQHF TGTGCCAGCAGCTTAGAGGGTAGGGGGACTCAGCCCCAGCATTTT
TRBD1 TRBJ1-5 TRBV2 many CASSSGTGDNQPQHF TGTGCCAGCAGTTCCGGGACAGGAGACAATCAGCCCCAGCATTTT